This T cell receptor (beta chain) was recorded in a study of liver allograft versus peripheral blood T cells. Study context: Graft-liver T cell receptor repertoires were compared against recipient peripheral blood repertoires. Findings and caveats of the study: Reportedly, the T cell receptor repertoires present inside liver allografts differed from those in peripheral blood.

One entry per CDR3 protein results from TCRdb running MiXCR on the reads. This table has around 13,000 distinct CDR3 sequences, roughly 28% appearing once. The V gene's germline CDR1 is MNHNY and CDR2 SVGAGI (reference sequence). The V and J ends lost 2 bases and 5 bases respectively, with 13 bases between them. CDR3 length equals 15 residues. About this clonotype itself: Its target is not known.

The chain has TRBV6-6 and TRBJ1-3; possible D gene TRBD1, 5 bases. This receptor was identified in a human patient who had a liver transplant. A subset of T cells may come from the graft donor. The CDR3, as DNA: TGTGCCAGCAGTTACGGTTCAGGGCCGAGAAACACCATATATTTT. Amino acids: CASSYGSGPRNTIYF.